This T cell receptor (beta chain) was obtained from a study of T cell repertoires in cytomegalovirus infection. This CDR3 is built from 12 residues. Between the trimmed V and J ends, which lost 3 bases and 7 bases, there was a span of 12 bases. Germline-derived CDR1 and CDR2 are SQVTM and ANQGSEA. Notes on the study in general: Clonotypes of TCR beta that were HLA-C-restricted and CMV-specific dominated the ex vivo response. Carriers of CMV plus the relevant HLA were identified by cumulative public TCR beta family frequency.

Of note for this clonotype: Its antigen remains unidentified.

Using its own MiXCR run on the reads, TCRdb lists one record per CDR3 protein. The profile covers fewer than 200,000 distinct CDR3 sequences, with approximately 9.6% appearing a single time and approximately 4.3% taken by the ten largest. Material: PBMCs. This sequence joins TRBV29-1 and TRBJ1-1, with unresolved D. This receptor was taken from a human donor in good health (CMV status not recorded). Some clones in this sample may be carry-over from other donors' samples. The CDR3 protein is CSVDPGVGEAFF. CDR3 sequence (DNA): TGCAGCGTTGATCCGGGAGTGGGTGAAGCTTTCTTT.